Listed below are T cell receptor beta chains from one sample, sequenced in a study of response to subunit inactivated influenza vaccine. TCRdb fed the RT-PCR reads into MiXCR, producing one record per CDR3 protein. The table lists under 500,000 distinct CDR3 sequences, roughly 11% of them singletons. Material: PBMCs from blood, obtained around seven weeks after vaccination. These TCRs come from a middle-aged man who received an inactivated influenza vaccine. The CDR3 runs from the conserved cysteine through the conserved F or W. Fields, in order: J gene, clone size, D gene, V gene, CDR3 DNA, CDR3 protein. A D gene is named only where the DNA matches it firmly. Not every row has a clone size; where given, it reads once, few, many or a size class.

TRBJ2-7 . . TRBV4-3 TGCGCCAGCAGCCAAGATTGGAACCGCGGCTACGAGCAGTACTTC CASSQDWNRGYEQYF
TRBJ2-1 . TRBD1 TRBV5-1 TGCGCCAGCAGCTTCTGGGACAGGGGTTCATATGAGCAGTTCTTC CASSFWDRGSYEQFF
TRBJ2-1 many . TRBV29-1 TGCAGCGTTGGAGGCGAGGGGGTAGGGAATGAGCAGTTCTTC CSVGGEGVGNEQFF
TRBJ2-7 few TRBD2 TRBV20-1 TGCAGTGCTAGGAGTATGACGGGAGGCGAGCAGTACTTC CSARSMTGGEQYF
TRBJ2-1 few . TRBV20-1 TGCAGTGCTCTGGGGGGACTTCCTTCCAATGAGCAGTTCTTC CSALGGLPSNEQFF
TRBJ2-2 many . TRBV6-2/TRBV6-3 TGTGCCACCAGGGTCGTCGGGGAGCTGTTTTTT CATRVVGELFF
TRBJ2-6 few . TRBV20-1 TGCAGTGCTAGTCTTGTATCTGGGGCCAACGTCCTGACTTTC CSASLVSGANVLTF
TRBJ2-1 . TRBD2 TRBV20-1 TGCAGTGCTAGTCGGGCTAGCGGGGGGAACCAGGAGCAGTTCTTC CSASRASGGNQEQFF
TRBJ2-7 few TRBD1 TRBV20-1 TGCAGTGCTAGAGCGGACAGGGGGCGGATCGAGCAGTACTTC CSARADRGRIEQYF
TRBJ2-7 . . TRBV10-3 TGTGCCATCAGTGAGCCGGACACTACCTACGAGCAGTACTTC CAISEPDTTYEQYF
TRBJ2-7 . . TRBV16 TGTGCCAGCAGTCGATTAGCCGACAGGAGATCCTACGAGCAGTACTTC CASSRLADRRSYEQYF
TRBJ2-4 . . TRBV20-1 TGCAGTGCTAGAGGGGGGTCTACAGCCAAAAACATTCAGTACTTC CSARGGSTAKNIQYF
TRBJ2-1 few . TRBV24-1 TGTGCCACCAGTGATGAAAAAGTCAATGAGCAGTTCTTC CATSDEKVNEQFF
TRBJ2-1 . . TRBV6-2/TRBV6-3 TGTGCCAGCAGTTACTCAAGCGGTGATTTTTACAATGAGCAGTTCTTC CASSYSSGDFYNEQFF
TRBJ2-1 few TRBD2 TRBV7-3 TGTGCCAGCAGCCCTAACCCGGGTCCTAGCGGGAGTTTGTATGAGCAGTTCTTC CASSPNPGPSGSLYEQFF
TRBJ2-3 many TRBD2 TRBV7-2 TGTGCCAGCAGTCGAACTAGCGGGGATACGCAGTATTTT CASSRTSGDTQYF
TRBJ1-3 many . TRBV29-1 TGCAGCGTCGGGAAAGGAAACACCATATATTTT CSVGKGNTIYF
TRBJ2-5 . TRBD2 TRBV12-3/TRBV12-4 TGTGCCAGCAGTTTAAATAGCGGGGGGCAAGAGACCCAGTACTTC CASSLNSGGQETQYF
TRBJ2-7 few . TRBV12-3/TRBV12-4 TGTGCCAGCAGTCTTTTGTTAGGACCCCACTACGAGCAGTACTTC CASSLLLGPHYEQYF
TRBJ2-1 few . TRBV4-2 TGTGCCAGCAGCCAAGTCGATCACTACAATGAGCAGTTCTTC CASSQVDHYNEQFF
TRBJ1-2 . TRBD1 TRBV4-3 TGCGCCAGCGGTAGGACAGGGGAAGGCTATGGCTACACCTTC CASGRTGEGYGYTF
TRBJ2-3 . . TRBV5-1 TGCGCCAGCACCCCGGGCGATAGCACAGATACGCAGTATTTT CASTPGDSTDTQYF
TRBJ2-3 . . TRBV10-3 TGTGCCATGGCCAGCGGTTTTTCAGATACGCAGTATTTT CAMASGFSDTQYF
TRBJ2-4 . TRBD2 TRBV3-1 TGTGCCAGCAGCCAGCGGGGGACAAACATTCAGTACTTC CASSQRGTNIQYF
TRBJ2-1 . . TRBV11-2 TGTGCCAGCAGCTCCACCCTAGTGAATGAGCAGTTCTTC CASSSTLVNEQFF
TRBJ2-3 . . TRBV7-9 TGTGCCAGCAGCTTTGGAGGGGGCGAGGCAGATACGCAGTATTTT CASSFGGGEADTQYF
TRBJ2-3 many TRBD1 TRBV28 TGTGCCAGCAGTTCACCAGCCCCGGACAGGGGAATGTATGATACGCAGTATTTT CASSSPAPDRGMYDTQYF
TRBJ2-1 many TRBD1 TRBV5-5 TGTGCCAGCAGCTGGGGCCCGGACAGGGCGATGAATGAGCAGTTCTTC CASSWGPDRAMNEQFF
TRBJ2-3 . . TRBV7-9 TGTGCCAGCAGCTTAGACAGGGTGGGAGATACGCAGTATTTT CASSLDRVGDTQYF
TRBJ1-1 few . TRBV18 TGTGCCAGCTCACTGGACGGTATGGGTGAAGCTTTCTTT CASSLDGMGEAFF
TRBJ2-7 many . TRBV5-6 TGTGCCAGCAGCGGGGCCGGGACTGGAGACTCCTACGAGCAGTACTTC CASSGAGTGDSYEQYF
TRBJ1-4 few . TRBV6-6 TGTGCCAGCAGTGCCTTTAATGAAAAACTGTTTTTT CASSAFNEKLFF
TRBJ2-6 . TRBD1 TRBV4-1 TGCGCCAGCAGCCAAGTTGGGACAGGGGCCGGGGCCAACGTCCTGACTTTC CASSQVGTGAGANVLTF
TRBJ2-1 many . TRBV10-3 TGTGCCATCAGTGAGTCAGGACCAAACAATGAGCAGTTCTTC CAISESGPNNEQFF
TRBJ2-1 many TRBD2 TRBV6-5 TGTGCCAGCAGTTCCGGGGCGGGAGGCCTCGGGAATGAGCAGTTCTTC CASSSGAGGLGNEQFF
TRBJ2-3 . . TRBV20-1 TGCAGTGTGGGTCGGGGGGCCCCAGATACGCAGTATTTT CSVGRGAPDTQYF
TRBJ1-5 many TRBD1 TRBV7-9 TGTGCCAGCAGCACAGGGGGCGAACAGCCCCAGCATTTT CASSTGGEQPQHF
TRBJ1-1 . . TRBV27 TGTGCCAGCAGTTTATCAAGGGGAAGCACTGAAGCTTTCTTT CASSLSRGSTEAFF
TRBJ2-7 . TRBD1 TRBV6-1 TGTGCCAGCAGCGAGGGATCCGGGACAGTGGAGTTCGGGGACGAGCAGTACTTC CASSEGSGTVEFGDEQYF
TRBJ2-2 many TRBD1 TRBV6-1 TGTGCCAGCAGACGACCGGGACAGGGCACCGGGGAGCTGTTTTTT CASRRPGQGTGELFF
TRBJ2-7 . TRBD1 TRBV2 TGTGCCAGCAGTGGCGGACAGGGTAACGAGCAGTACTTC CASSGGQGNEQYF
TRBJ1-5 few TRBD1 TRBV4-2 TGTGCCAGCAGCCAGGTTGGACAGGGCAATCAGCCCCAGCATTTT CASSQVGQGNQPQHF
TRBJ2-5 once . TRBV30 TGTGCCTGGAGTGTACCCGGACAGCTCCAAGAGACCCAGTACTTC CAWSVPGQLQETQYF
TRBJ1-4 few . TRBV3-1 TGTGCCAGCGGCCCAGGAGAGCTGGGGAATGAAAAACTGTTTTTT CASGPGELGNEKLFF
TRBJ1-2 few . TRBV7-2 TGTGCCAGCAGCTTACAATCAGGGAATGGCTACACCTTC CASSLQSGNGYTF
TRBJ2-7 . TRBD2 TRBV29-1 TGCAGCGTTCTAACCGGACTAGCGGGAGAGAACTACGAGCAGTACTTC CSVLTGLAGENYEQYF
TRBJ2-3 many . TRBV4-3 TGCGCCAGCAGCCAAGATGGCCGGGCCTCCACAGATACGCAGTATTTT CASSQDGRASTDTQYF
TRBJ2-2 few . TRBV28 TGTGCCAGCAGATACCGACTAACCAACACCGGGGAGCTGTTTTTT CASRYRLTNTGELFF
TRBJ2-1 . TRBD2 TRBV7-9 TGTGCCAGCAGCAAACTAGCGGGAGTAGATGAGCAGTTCTTC CASSKLAGVDEQFF
TRBJ2-6 few TRBD1 TRBV20-1 TGCAGTGCTAGAGATGGGACAGGGTACTCTGGGGCCAACGTCCTGACTTTC CSARDGTGYSGANVLTF
TRBJ1-1 . TRBD1 TRBV5-6 TGTGCCAGCAGCCCAACAATGGGGGGGGGACAGGGTTTTCCTTCGGACACTGAAGCTTTCTTT CASSPTMGGGQGFPSDTEAFF
TRBJ2-3 few . TRBV29-1 TGCAGCGTCTGGGTCACAGATACGCAGTATTTT CSVWVTDTQYF
TRBJ2-7 . . TRBV20-1 TGCAGTGCTCCAAAGGGCTTTGGCGGGACCTACGAGCAGTACTTC CSAPKGFGGTYEQYF
TRBJ2-2 many . TRBV12-3/TRBV12-4 TGTGCCAGCAGTTTTGGGGCCGGCGGGGAGCTGTTTTTT CASSFGAGGELFF
TRBJ2-1 few . TRBV12-3/TRBV12-4 TGTGCCAGCAGTTTACTTGCTTTGGGACAATTTTCGCGGGGCTACAACCATGAGCAGTTCTTC CASSLLALGQFSRGYNHEQFF
TRBJ1-1 . . TRBV5-1 TGCGCCAGCAGCTGGACACATAACACTGAAGCTTTCTTT CASSWTHNTEAFF
TRBJ2-3 few . TRBV6-6 TGTGCCAGCAGTTGGCAGGCAGATACGCAGTATTTT CASSWQADTQYF